This T cell receptor (beta chain) was observed in a study of blood T cell repertoires in COVID-19 (dated by TCRdb to the early 2020s). As for the study more broadly: The collaborator samples originated in the United States, Italy and Spain and spanned the acute and convalescent phases of COVID-19. Nearly every sample came with metadata listing a de-identified subject ID, COVID-19 status, age in years and sex. Where HLA class I and class II types were available, the types were taken from metadata supplied by the sample provider, not from assay-based typing. The repertoires were made available in a free public database intended to serve as a resource for research on the immune response to SARS-CoV-2. The dataset comprised deeply sampled blood TCRbeta repertoires from subjects exposed to, actively infected with, or recovered from COVID-19. Samples were obtained from the ongoing ImmuneRACE study (first 160 participants) and from roughly 1,300 subjects provided by 6 global collaborators. The material from the prospective study consisted of cDNA or gDNA derived from T cells, B-cell-depleted T cells, or PBMCs. The paper as a whole reports these results and caveats: Clinical and demographic metadata were provided uncurated, with the amount varying by source and participant.

A few counts support this clone. Its antigen is unknown. Per-base qualities were not stored, and no clone one base away is much larger. The immunoSEQ Assay, a bias-controlled multiplex PCR, was used to amplify TCRbeta CDR3 regions from genomic DNA. As for the original processing: Nucleated cell counts per sample were estimated from amplification of reference gene primers within the assay. Sequence reads were collapsed and filtered to measure the absolute abundance of every unique TCRbeta CDR3 rearrangement. Productive Simpson clonality was computed per sample as the square root of Simpson's diversity index over productive rearrangements. This immuneACCESS table, as held by TCRdb, lists in-frame sequences with V and J called but not all clones. Of the missing ones, under half trace to an unresolved V gene in checked studies; the others have no known cause. The V and J calls and clone size are taken from that table; D and trimming were inferred from the DNA. The sample table records approximately 140,000 clones; around four fifths of these occur just once. Clones ranked in the top ten supply approximately 8.7% of the sample.

The collaborating institutions used their own protocols to collect whole blood in K2EDTA tubes. For TCRbeta analysis, collaborator samples were shipped as frozen whole blood, as isolated PBMCs, or as DNA extracted from either sample type. The germline V gene (reference sequence) provides CDR1 MNHEY and CDR2 SMNVEV. V trim: 3 bases; J trim: 4 bases; unmatched bases: 3. From the cysteine through the phenylalanine, the CDR3 covers 15 amino acids. Solely the CDR3 DNA is kept, with 45 bases framed from the first base. The sequenced sample consisted of peripheral blood. The clonotype was recovered from a man aged 40-50 years with active or convalescent COVID-19. The sequence is built from TRBV27 and TRBJ2-3, with 11 bases matching TRBD1. The CDR3 protein sequence reads: CASSFRTGGADTQYF. The DNA reads as follows: TGTGCCAGCAGTTTTAGGACAGGGGGCGCAGATACGCAGTATTTT.